Given below is one T cell receptor beta chain in context. Antigen: not known. Per germline, CDR1 SGHAT and CDR2 FQDESV (reference sequence). This CDR3 is 16 amino acids long. Trimming left V 5 bases short and J 0 bases short, with 16 bases between. Method: immunoSEQ multiplex PCR; TCRdb's copy keeps in-frame clones and lacks some. Here the sample spans about 19,000 clones, 55% to 75% being singletons. This sample was included in a study of Tregs in tolerant kidney transplant recipients. This TCR was recovered from a human donor in good health. The chain is built from TRBV11-1 and TRBJ1-2; the D is unclear. Sequenced: Tregs from blood cultured with allogeneic cells. The CDR3 reads CASSADIARANYGYTF. For the CDR3, the DNA is TGTGCCAGCAGCGCTGACATCGCCCGAGCTAACTATGGCTACACCTTC.